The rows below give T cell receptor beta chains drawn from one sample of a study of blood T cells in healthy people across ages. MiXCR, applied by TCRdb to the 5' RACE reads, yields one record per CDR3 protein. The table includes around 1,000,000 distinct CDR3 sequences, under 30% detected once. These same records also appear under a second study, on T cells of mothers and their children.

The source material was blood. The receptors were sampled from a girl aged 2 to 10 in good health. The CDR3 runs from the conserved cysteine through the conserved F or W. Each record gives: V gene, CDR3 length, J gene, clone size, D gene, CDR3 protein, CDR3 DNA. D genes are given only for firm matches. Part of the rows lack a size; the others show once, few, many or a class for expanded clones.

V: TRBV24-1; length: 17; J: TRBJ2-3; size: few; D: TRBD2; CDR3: CATSDLPYSGSADTQYF; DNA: TGTGCCACCAGTGATTTGCCCTATAGCGGGAGTGCAGATACGCAGTATTTT
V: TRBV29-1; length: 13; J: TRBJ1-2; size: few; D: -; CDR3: CSVFQEIPYGYTF; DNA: TGCAGCGTTTTTCAGGAGATCCCTTATGGCTACACCTTC
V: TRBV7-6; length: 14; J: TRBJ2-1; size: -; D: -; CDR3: CASSLEAFGDEQFF; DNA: TGTGCCAGCAGCTTAGAAGCGTTTGGAGATGAGCAGTTCTTC
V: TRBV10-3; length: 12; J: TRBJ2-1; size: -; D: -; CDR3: CAISESGSEQFF; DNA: TGTGCCATCAGTGAGTCAGGCAGTGAGCAGTTCTTC
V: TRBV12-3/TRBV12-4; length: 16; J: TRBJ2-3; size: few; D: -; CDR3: CASSSTSVGSTDTQYF; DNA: TGTGCCAGCAGTTCGACCTCCGTGGGCAGCACAGATACGCAGTATTTT
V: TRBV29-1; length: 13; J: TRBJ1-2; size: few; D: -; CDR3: CSVVGVPSYGYTF; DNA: TGCAGCGTTGTAGGGGTCCCCAGCTATGGCTACACCTTC
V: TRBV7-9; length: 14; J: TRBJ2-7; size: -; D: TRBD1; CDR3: CASSLRDRSHEQYF; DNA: TGTGCCAGCAGCTTACGGGACAGGAGTCACGAGCAGTACTTC
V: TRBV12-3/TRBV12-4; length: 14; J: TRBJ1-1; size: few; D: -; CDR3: CASSLEGFNTEAFF; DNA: TGTGCCAGCAGTTTAGAAGGCTTCAACACTGAAGCTTTCTTT
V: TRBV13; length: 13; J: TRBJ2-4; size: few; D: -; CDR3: CASSWRTENIQYF; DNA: TGTGCCAGCAGCTGGCGGACAGAAAACATTCAGTACTTC
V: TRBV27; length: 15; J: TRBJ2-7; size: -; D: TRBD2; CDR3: CASSLGASGAYEQYF; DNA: TGTGCCAGCAGTTTAGGGGCTAGCGGGGCTTACGAGCAGTACTTC
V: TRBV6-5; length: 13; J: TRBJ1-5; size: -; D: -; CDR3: CASSYGENQPQHF; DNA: TGTGCCAGCAGTTACGGGGAAAATCAGCCCCAGCATTTT
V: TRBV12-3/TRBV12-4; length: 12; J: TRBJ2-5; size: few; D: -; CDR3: CASTRGGQTQYF; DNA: TGTGCCAGCACCAGGGGTGGCCAGACCCAGTACTTC
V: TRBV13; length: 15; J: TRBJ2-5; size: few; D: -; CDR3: CASSLDGLRQETQYF; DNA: TGTGCCAGCAGCTTAGACGGGCTGAGGCAAGAGACCCAGTACTTC
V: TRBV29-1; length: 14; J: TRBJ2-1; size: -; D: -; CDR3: CSVDQLAEGNEQFF; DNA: TGCAGCGTTGATCAATTAGCGGAGGGTAATGAGCAGTTCTTC
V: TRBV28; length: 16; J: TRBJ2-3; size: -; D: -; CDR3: CASTNLRGFNTDTQYF; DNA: TGTGCCAGCACCAACCTCCGGGGGTTTAACACAGATACGCAGTATTTT
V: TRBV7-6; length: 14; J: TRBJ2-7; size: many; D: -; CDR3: CASSPLLKGHEQYF; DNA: TGTGCCAGCAGCCCGCTACTTAAGGGCCACGAGCAGTACTTC
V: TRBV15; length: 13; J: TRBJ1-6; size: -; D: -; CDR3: CATSRVGDSPLHF; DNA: TGTGCCACCAGCAGAGTAGGGGATTCACCCCTCCACTTT
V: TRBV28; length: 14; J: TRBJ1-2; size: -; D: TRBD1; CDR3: CASSLPGQNYGYTF; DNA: TGTGCCAGCAGTTTACCGGGACAGAACTATGGCTACACCTTC
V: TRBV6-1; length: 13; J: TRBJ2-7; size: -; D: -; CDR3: CASSEAGTDEQYF; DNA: TGTGCCAGCAGTGAAGCGGGGACTGACGAGCAGTACTTC
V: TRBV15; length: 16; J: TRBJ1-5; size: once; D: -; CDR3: CATSPLSHLSIEPQHF; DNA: TGTGCCACCAGCCCCCTGAGCCATCTATCGATCGAGCCCCAGCATTTT
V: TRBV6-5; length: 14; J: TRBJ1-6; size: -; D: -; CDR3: CASKRGVGNSPLHF; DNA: TGTGCCAGCAAAAGGGGGGTCGGGAATTCACCCCTCCACTTT
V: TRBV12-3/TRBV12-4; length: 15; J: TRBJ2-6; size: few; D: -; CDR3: CASSPPLFGANVLTF; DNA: TGTGCCAGCAGTCCACCCCTTTTTGGGGCCAACGTCCTGACTTTC
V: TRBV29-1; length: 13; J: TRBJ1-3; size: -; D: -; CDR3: CSVADHSGNTIYF; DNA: TGCAGCGTTGCGGACCACTCTGGAAACACCATATATTTT
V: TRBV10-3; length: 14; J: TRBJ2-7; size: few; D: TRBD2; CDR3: CAISGLAGAYEQYF; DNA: TGTGCCATCAGCGGACTAGCGGGGGCCTACGAGCAGTACTTC
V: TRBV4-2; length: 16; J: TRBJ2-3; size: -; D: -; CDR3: CASSQVKPGNTDTQYF; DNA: TGTGCCAGCAGCCAAGTGAAACCGGGGAACACAGATACGCAGTATTTT
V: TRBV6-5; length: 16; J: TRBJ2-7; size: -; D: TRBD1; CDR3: CASSYSRDRGGYEQYF; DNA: TGTGCCAGCAGTTACTCGCGGGACAGGGGCGGGTACGAGCAGTACTTC
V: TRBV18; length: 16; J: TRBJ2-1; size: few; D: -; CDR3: CASSPPGQGVYNEQFF; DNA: TGTGCCAGCTCACCGCCGGGACAAGGGGTCTACAATGAGCAGTTCTTC
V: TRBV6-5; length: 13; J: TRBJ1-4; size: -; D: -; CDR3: CATKTPRGEKLFF; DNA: TGTGCCACCAAGACCCCGCGAGGTGAAAAACTGTTTTTT
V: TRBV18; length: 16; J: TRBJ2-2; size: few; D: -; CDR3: CASPPLRGPNTGELFF; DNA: TGTGCCAGCCCACCATTAAGGGGCCCGAACACCGGGGAGCTGTTTTTT
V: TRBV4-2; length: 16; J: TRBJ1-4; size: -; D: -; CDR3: CASSQDSGEEAEKLFF; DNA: TGTGCCAGCAGCCAAGATTCCGGGGAAGAGGCTGAAAAACTGTTTTTT